The table lists the clone carrying this TCR beta chain with a count of one. Clones were sequenced by immunoSEQ multiplex PCR, and TCRdb holds only the in-frame ones, with some missing. The table includes some 200,000 clones, around 84% detected once. This entry is derived from a study of blood T cell repertoires in COVID-19. The CDR3 runs 14 residues. J gave up 8 bases and V 5 bases, and 7 bases lay outside the gene matches. Germline V gives CDR1 SGHRS, CDR2 YFSETQ. The chain carries TRBV5-1 and TRBJ1-4, with 9 bases identical to TRBD1. The TCR comes from a woman older than 75 with COVID-19, enrolled during active disease. Input material: peripheral blood. CDR3 bases: TGCGCCAGCAGTAAGATACAGGGGGCGGAAAAACTGTTTTTT. Translating it yields CASSKIQGAEKLFF.